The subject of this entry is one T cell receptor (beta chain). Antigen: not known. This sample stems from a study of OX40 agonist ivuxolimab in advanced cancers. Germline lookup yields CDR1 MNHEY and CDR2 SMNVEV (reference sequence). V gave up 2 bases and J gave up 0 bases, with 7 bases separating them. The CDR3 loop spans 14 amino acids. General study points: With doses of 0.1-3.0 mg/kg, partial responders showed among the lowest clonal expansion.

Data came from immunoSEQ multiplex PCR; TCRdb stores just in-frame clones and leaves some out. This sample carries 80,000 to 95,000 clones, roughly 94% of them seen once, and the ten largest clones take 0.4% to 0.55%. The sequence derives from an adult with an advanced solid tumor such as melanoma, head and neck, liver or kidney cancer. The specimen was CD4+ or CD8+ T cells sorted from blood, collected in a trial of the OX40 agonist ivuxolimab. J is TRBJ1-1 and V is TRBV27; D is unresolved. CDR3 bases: TGTGCCAGCAGTTTAGGACGGTTGAACACTGAAGCTTTCTTT. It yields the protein CASSLGRLNTEAFF.